Each of the 14 T cell receptor beta chains below was sequenced from the same sample in a study of shared clonotypes between healthy human individuals. Produced via immunoSEQ multiplex PCR; TCRdb's table is partial and in-frame only. The sample shows 1.6 million or so clones, approximately 98.5% of them seen only once. The sequenced sample was naive CD4+ T cells sorted from blood. Subset of the sample: CD45RA+ positively selected. These receptors all come from a man aged 25 to 40 in good health.

The chain links TRBV2 to TRBJ1-4; TRBD1 agrees at 7 bases. The CDR3 is 13 residues long. The V and J ends lost 7 bases and 2 bases, in that order; junction bases with no gene match: 1. Germline V CDR1 and CDR2: SNHLY, FYNNEI. CDR3 bases: TGTGCCAGCAAGGGACAGACTAATGAAAAACTGTTTTTT. This codes for CASKGQTNEKLFF.

The rearrangement joins TRBV29-1 to TRBJ2-7; no firm D call. Between the trimmed V and J ends, which lost 7 bases and 0 bases, there was a span of 13 bases. The CDR3 totals 13 residues. Germline CDR1 reads SQVTM; CDR2 reads ANQGSEA. For the CDR3, the DNA is TGCAGCGCAAATACATTGAGCTCCTACGAGCAGTACTTC. Its translation: CSANTLSSYEQYF.

J is TRBJ2-3 and V is TRBV9, with no clear D. Trimming took 0 bases from V and 6 from J, leaving 14 bases between them. CDR1 is SGDLS and CDR2 is YYNGEE in the germline V gene. This CDR3 region has 15 residues. CDR3 nucleotides: TGTGCCAGCAGCGTAGGGCAGGCTTGGGGTGATACGCAGTATTTT. It specifies CASSVGQAWGDTQYF.

V and J are TRBV7-2 and TRBJ2-7, with unresolved D. CDR1 and CDR2 from the germline V gene are SGHTA and FQGNSA. V dropped 11 bases and J dropped 4 bases, with 12 bases sitting between them. This CDR3 region has 11 residues. Written as DNA, the CDR3 is TGTGCCTCGGCGCTGGGTTACGAGCAGTACTTC. Its protein is CASALGYEQYF.

V is TRBV28 and J is TRBJ1-1; a possible D gene is TRBD1 (6 bases). Germline CDR1 MDHEN, CDR2 SYDVKM. The CDR3 has 14 amino acids. V was trimmed by 2 bases and J by 3 bases, leaving 10 bases between them. The CDR3 DNA is TGTGCCAGCAGTTTAGGGGGGGCTCACACTGAAGCTTTCTTT. It yields the protein CASSLGGAHTEAFF. Drawing the rest from reference TRBV28 and TRBJ1-1, the complete variable domain is DVKVTQSSRYLVKRTGEKVFLECVQDMDHENMFWYRQDPGLGLRLIYFSYDVKMKEKGDIPEGYSVSREKKERFSLILESASTNQTSMYLCASSLGGAHTEAFFGQGTRLTVV.

This chain uses TRBV15 with TRBJ1-4; 8 nucleotides agree with TRBD1. The CDR3 consists of 18 residues. V was pared by 4 bases and J by 0 bases, with 10 bases of the junction left unmatched. The germline gives CDR1 LNHNV, CDR2 YYDKDF (reference sequence). Written as DNA, the CDR3 is TGTGCCACCAGCAAGGGACAGGACCCTTTGACAACTAATGAAAAACTGTTTTTT. Protein: CATSKGQDPLTTNEKLFF. The full variable domain, in which reference TRBV15 and TRBJ1-4 provide the parts outside the CDR3, is DAMVIQNPRYQVTQFGKPVTLSCSQTLNHNVMYWYQQKSSQAPKLLFHYYDKDFNNEADTPDNFQSRRPNTSFCFLDIRSPGLGDTAMYLCATSKGQDPLTTNEKLFFGSGTQLSVL.

This chain uses TRBV28 with TRBJ1-4; TRBD1 might be the D (5 bases). CDR3 length: 13 residues. CDR1 and CDR2 (germline): MDHEN, SYDVKM. Trimming took off 8 bases at V and 10 bases at J, with 17 bases between the two ends. The CDR3 DNA is TGTGCCAGCCTCCCTACAGGTGGCGTAAAACTGTTTTTT. Amino acids: CASLPTGGVKLFF.

The V call is TRBV5-8, the J call TRBJ2-7, with D hard to call. V lost 2 bases and J lost 3, with 12 bases in between. Germline-derived CDR1 and CDR2 are SGHTS and YDEGEE. This CDR3 spans 14 amino acids. The CDR3 reads CASSFSDLGYEQYF. The CDR3 nucleotides read TGTGCCAGCAGCTTCTCTGATTTGGGCTACGAGCAGTACTTC.

CDR3 sequence: CASSPPPARSFYGYTF. The CDR3 coding sequence is TGTGCCAGTAGTCCTCCTCCGGCCCGCTCGTTCTATGGCTACACCTTC. This rearrangement joins TRBV19 to TRBJ1-2; D unresolved. The CDR3 is made up of 16 amino acids. The germline CDR1 and CDR2 sequences are LNHDA and SQIVND (reference sequence). The germline V and J ends were trimmed by 5 bases and 4 bases, with 20 bases remaining between them.

The rearrangement uses TRBV5-4 and TRBJ1-4; 8 bases align to TRBD1. V was pared by 3 bases and J by 8 bases, with 9 bases of the junction left unmatched. The CDR3 is 15 amino acids. The V gene's germline CDR1 is SGHNT and CDR2 YYREEE (reference sequence). This CDR3 reads CASSSNPGTGEKLFF. The CDR3 nucleotides are TGTGCCAGCAGCTCCAACCCCGGGACAGGAGAAAAACTGTTTTTT.

The V and J genes are TRBV19 and TRBJ2-1; no reliable D call. CDR3 length equals 15 residues. V dropped 5 bases and J dropped 4 bases, with 15 bases sitting between them. The germline gives CDR1 LNHDA, CDR2 SQIVND (reference sequence). CDR3 region: CASSPISVVYNEQFF. The DNA of the CDR3 is TGTGCCAGTAGTCCAATTTCAGTGGTTTACAATGAGCAGTTCTTC. The full variable domain, rest sourced from reference TRBV19 and TRBJ2-1, is DGGITQSPKYLFRKEGQNVTLSCEQNLNHDAMYWYRQDPGQGLRLIYYSQIVNDFQKGDIAEGYSVSREKKESFPLTVTSAQKNPTAFYLCASSPISVVYNEQFFGPGTRLTVL.

CDR3 sequence (DNA): TGCGCCAGCAGCTCCAGGGGCTACGAGCAGTACTTC. Protein product: CASSSRGYEQYF. The chain links TRBV5-1 to TRBJ2-7; D might be TRBD1 (6 bases). Trimming removed 3 bases from V and 3 bases from J, with 7 bases in between. Germline CDR1 is SGHRS and CDR2 is YFSETQ. The CDR3 covers 12 residues. Looking up the rest from reference TRBV5-1 and TRBJ2-7 gives the full variable domain: KAGVTQTPRYLIKTRGQQVTLSCSPISGHRSVSWYQQTPGQGLQFLFEYFSETQRNKGNFPGRFSGRQFSNSRSEMNVSTLELGDSALYLCASSSRGYEQYFGPGTRLTVT.

The J gene is TRBJ1-5, the V gene TRBV19, with D tentatively TRBD1 (6 bases). V lost 6 bases and J 0 bases, leaving 15 bases between the germline ends. Germline values: CDR1 LNHDA, CDR2 SQIVND (reference sequence). This CDR3 region has 16 residues. DNA for the CDR3: TGTGCCAGTAGCACCCTAACAGGGAGTAGCAATCAGCCCCAGCATTTT. Residues: CASSTLTGSSNQPQHF.

A single count supports this clone. The genes are TRBV7-9 and TRBJ2-7; D gene ambiguous. With 1 base removed from V and 3 bases from J, the gap between germline ends came to 10 bases. Germline loops: CDR1 SEHNR, CDR2 FQNEAQ (reference sequence). The CDR3 sequence is 14 residues long. The CDR3 DNA sequence: TGTGCCAGCAGCTTAGATTCGCGTCGCTACGAGCAGTACTTC. Amino acid sequence: CASSLDSRRYEQYF.